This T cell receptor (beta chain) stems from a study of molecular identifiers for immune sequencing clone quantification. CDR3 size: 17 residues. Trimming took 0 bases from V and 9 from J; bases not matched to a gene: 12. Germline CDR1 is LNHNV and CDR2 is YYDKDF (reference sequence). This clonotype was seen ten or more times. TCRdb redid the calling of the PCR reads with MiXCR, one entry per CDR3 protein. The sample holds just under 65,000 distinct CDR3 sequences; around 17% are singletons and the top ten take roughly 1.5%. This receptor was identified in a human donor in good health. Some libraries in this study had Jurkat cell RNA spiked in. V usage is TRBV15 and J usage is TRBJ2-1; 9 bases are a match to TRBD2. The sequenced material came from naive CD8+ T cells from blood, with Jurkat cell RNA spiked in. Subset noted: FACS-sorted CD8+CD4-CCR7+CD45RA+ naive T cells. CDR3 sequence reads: CATSRDSASGTWGEQFF. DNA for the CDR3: TGTGCCACCAGCAGAGATTCAGCTAGCGGGACATGGGGTGAGCAGTTCTTC.